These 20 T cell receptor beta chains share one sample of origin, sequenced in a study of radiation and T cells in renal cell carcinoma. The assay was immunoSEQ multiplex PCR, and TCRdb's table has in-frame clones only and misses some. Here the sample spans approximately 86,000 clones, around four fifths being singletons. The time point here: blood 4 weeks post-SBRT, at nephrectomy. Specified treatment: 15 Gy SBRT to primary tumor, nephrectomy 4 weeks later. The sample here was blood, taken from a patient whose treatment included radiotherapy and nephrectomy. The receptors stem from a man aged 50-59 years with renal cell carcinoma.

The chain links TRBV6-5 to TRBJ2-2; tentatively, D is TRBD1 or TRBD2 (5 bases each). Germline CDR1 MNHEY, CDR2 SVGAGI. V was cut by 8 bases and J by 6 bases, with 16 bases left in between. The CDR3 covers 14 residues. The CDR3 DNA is TGTGCCAGCTCGGGACCGCGCCAGGCCGGGGAGCTGTTTTTT. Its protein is CASSGPRQAGELFF.

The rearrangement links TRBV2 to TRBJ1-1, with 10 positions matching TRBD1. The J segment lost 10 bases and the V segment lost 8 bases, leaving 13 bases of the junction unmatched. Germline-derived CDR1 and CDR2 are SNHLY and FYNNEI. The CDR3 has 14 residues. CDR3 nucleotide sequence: TGTGCCAGCGGGGAGGGGACAGGGGTAAACACAGCTTTCTTT. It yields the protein CASGEGTGVNTAFF.

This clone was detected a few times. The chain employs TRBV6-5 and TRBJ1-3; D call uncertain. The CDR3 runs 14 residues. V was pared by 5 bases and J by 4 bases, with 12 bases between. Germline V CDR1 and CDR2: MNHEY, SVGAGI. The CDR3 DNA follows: TGTGCCAGCAGTCGCGACATGACCGGAAACACCATATATTTT. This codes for CASSRDMTGNTIYF.

The CDR3 nucleotides are TGTGCCAGCAGCTTGGCAGGGGGCCGGACTGAAGCTTTCTTT. Protein sequence: CASSLAGGRTEAFF. This sequence joins TRBV5-4 and TRBJ1-1; TRBD1 aligns across 8 bases. The ends lost 0 bases at V and 5 bases at J; junction bases unmatched: 3. Looked up from germline, CDR1 is SGHNT and CDR2 is YYREEE (reference sequence). CDR3 length: 14 residues.

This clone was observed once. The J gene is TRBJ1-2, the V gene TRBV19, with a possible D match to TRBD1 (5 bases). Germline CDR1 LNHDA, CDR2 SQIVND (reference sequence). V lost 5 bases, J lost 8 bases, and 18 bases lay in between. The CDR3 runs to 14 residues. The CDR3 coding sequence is TGTGCCAGTAGTCTGACAGTCAAACCGCCCGGCTACACCTTC. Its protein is CASSLTVKPPGYTF.

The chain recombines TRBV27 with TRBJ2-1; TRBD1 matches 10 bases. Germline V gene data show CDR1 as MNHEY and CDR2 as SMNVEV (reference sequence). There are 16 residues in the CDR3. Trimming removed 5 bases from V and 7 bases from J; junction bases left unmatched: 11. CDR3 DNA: TGTGCCAGCAGTCAAACCGGGACAGGGGTTTTGAATGAGCAGTTCTTC. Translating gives CASSQTGTGVLNEQFF.

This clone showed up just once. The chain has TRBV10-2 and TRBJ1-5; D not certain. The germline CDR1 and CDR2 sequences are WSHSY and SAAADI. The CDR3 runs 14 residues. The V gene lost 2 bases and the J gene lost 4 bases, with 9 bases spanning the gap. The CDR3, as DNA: TGCGCCAGCAGTGAGACGGAGATGAATCAGCCCCAGCATTTT. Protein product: CASSETEMNQPQHF.

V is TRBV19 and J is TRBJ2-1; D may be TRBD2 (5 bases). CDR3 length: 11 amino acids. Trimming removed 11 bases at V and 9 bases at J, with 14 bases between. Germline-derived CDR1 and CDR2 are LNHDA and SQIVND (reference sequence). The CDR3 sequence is CAAYSRGEQFF. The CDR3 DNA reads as TGTGCCGCATACTCACGGGGTGAGCAGTTCTTC.

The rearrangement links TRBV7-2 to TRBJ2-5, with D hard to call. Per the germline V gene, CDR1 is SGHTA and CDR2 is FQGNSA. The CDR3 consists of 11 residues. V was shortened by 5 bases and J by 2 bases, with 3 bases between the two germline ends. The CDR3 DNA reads TGTGCCAGCAGCGAACAAGAGACCCAGTACTTC. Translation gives CASSEQETQYF. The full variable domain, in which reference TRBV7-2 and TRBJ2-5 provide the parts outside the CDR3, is GAGVSQSPSNKVTEKGKDVELRCDPISGHTALYWYRQSLGQGLEFLIYFQGNSAPDKSGLPSDRFSAERTGGSVSTLTIQRTQQEDSAVYLCASSEQETQYFGPGTRLLVL.

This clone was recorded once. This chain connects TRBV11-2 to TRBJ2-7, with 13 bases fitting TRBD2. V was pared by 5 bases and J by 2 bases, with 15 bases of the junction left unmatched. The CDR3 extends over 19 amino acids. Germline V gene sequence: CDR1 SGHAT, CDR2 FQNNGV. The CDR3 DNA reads TGTGCCAGCAGCCTAACAAGCGGGACTAGCGGGACGTACGCCTACGAGCAGTACTTC. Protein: CASSLTSGTSGTYAYEQYF.

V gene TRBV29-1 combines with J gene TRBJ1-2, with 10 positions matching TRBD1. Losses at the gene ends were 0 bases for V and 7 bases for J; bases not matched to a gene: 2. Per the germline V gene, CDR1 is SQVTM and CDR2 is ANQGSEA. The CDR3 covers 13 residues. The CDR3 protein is CSVEETGGRGYTF. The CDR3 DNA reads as TGCAGCGTTGAAGAGACAGGGGGCCGTGGCTACACCTTC.

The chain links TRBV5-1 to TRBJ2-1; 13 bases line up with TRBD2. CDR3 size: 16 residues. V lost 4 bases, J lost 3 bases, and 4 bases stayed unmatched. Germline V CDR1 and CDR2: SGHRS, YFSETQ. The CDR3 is CASSLGLAGLYNEQFF. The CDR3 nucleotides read TGCGCCAGCAGCCTGGGACTAGCGGGGCTCTACAATGAGCAGTTCTTC. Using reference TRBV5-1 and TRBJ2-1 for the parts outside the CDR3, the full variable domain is KAGVTQTPRYLIKTRGQQVTLSCSPISGHRSVSWYQQTPGQGLQFLFEYFSETQRNKGNFPGRFSGRQFSNSRSEMNVSTLELGDSALYLCASSLGLAGLYNEQFFGPGTRLTVL.

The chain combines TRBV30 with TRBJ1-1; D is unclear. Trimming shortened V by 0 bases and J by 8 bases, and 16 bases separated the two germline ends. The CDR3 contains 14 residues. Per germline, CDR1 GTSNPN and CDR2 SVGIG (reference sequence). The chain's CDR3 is CAWSVHQAPGEAFF. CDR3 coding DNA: TGTGCCTGGAGTGTACATCAGGCCCCGGGGGAAGCTTTCTTT.

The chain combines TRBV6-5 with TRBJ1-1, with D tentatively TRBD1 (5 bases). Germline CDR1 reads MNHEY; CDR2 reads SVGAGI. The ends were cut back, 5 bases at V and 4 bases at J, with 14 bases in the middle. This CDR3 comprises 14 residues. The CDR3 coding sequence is TGTGCCAGCAGTCGTACCGGGACGATCACTGAAGCTTTCTTT. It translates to CASSRTGTITEAFF.

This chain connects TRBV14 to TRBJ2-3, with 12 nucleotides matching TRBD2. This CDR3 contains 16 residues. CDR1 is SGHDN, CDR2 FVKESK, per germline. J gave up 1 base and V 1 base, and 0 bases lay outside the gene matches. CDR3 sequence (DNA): TGTGCCAGCAGCCAAGGGACTAGCGGGGGCACAGATACGCAGTATTTT. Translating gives CASSQGTSGGTDTQYF.

The CDR3 spells CASSKMSNEKLFF. The CDR3, as DNA: TGTGCCAGCAGCAAGATGTCTAATGAAAAACTGTTTTTT. This chain connects TRBV21-1 to TRBJ1-4. TRBV21-1 is an annotated pseudogene. This CDR3 has 13 residues.

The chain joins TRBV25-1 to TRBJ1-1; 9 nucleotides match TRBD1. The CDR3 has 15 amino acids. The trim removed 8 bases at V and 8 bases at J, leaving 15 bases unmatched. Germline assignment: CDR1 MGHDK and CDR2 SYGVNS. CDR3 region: CASDNTRDRECEAFF. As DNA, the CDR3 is TGTGCCAGCGACAATACGAGGGACAGGGAATGCGAAGCTTTCTTT.

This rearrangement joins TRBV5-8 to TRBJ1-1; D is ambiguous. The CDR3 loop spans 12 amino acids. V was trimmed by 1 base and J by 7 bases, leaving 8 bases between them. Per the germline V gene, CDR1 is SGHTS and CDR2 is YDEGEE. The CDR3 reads CASSLSMDEAFF. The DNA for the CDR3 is TGTGCCAGCAGCTTGAGTATGGATGAAGCTTTCTTT.

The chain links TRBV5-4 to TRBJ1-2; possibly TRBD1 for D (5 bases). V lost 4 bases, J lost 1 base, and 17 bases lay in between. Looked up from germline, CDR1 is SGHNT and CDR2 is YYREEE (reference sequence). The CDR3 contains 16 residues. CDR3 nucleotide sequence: TGTGCCAGCAGCCCAGACCCGGGACGGCTTAACTATGGCTACACCTTC. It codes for CASSPDPGRLNYGYTF.

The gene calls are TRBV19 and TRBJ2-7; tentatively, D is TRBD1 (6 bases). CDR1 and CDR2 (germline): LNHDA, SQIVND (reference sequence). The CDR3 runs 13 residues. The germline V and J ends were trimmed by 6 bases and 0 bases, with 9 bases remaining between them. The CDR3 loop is CASSDRPSYEQYF. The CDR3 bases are TGTGCCAGTAGCGACAGGCCCTCCTACGAGCAGTACTTC.